This paragraph reports one T cell receptor (beta chain). Its antigen specificity is not known. Base qualities were left out, and no much larger clone turns up one base away. The data originate from a study of blood T cell repertoires in COVID-19 (dated by TCRdb to the early 2020s). Notes on the research overall: The collaborator samples originated in the United States, Italy and Spain and spanned the acute and convalescent phases of COVID-19. A de-identified subject ID, COVID-19 status, age in years and sex were almost always included in the sample metadata. Where available, HLA class I and class II types were taken from metadata supplied by the sample provider and were not determined by assay-based typing. Samples came from the ongoing ImmuneRACE study (first 160 participants) plus 1,254 subjects from 6 global collaborators. Deeply sampled blood TCRbeta repertoires from subjects exposed to, actively infected with, or recovered from COVID-19 were included in the dataset. The prospective study material was composed of cDNA or gDNA derived from T cells, B-cell-depleted T cells, or PBMCs. The repertoires were released in a freely available public database intended as a resource for research on the immune response to SARS-CoV-2. General conclusions and limits of the study: Clinical and demographic metadata were provided uncurated, with the amount varying by source and participant.

The immunoSEQ Assay, a bias-controlled multiplex PCR, was used to amplify TCRbeta CDR3 regions from genomic DNA. Turning to the authors' computational methods: Within the assay, amplification of reference gene primers was used to estimate how many nucleated cells each sample contained. Sequence reads were collapsed and filtered to measure the absolute abundance of every unique TCRbeta CDR3 rearrangement. Productive Simpson clonality was computed per sample as the square root of Simpson's diversity index over productive rearrangements. The immuneACCESS repertoire file appears here via TCRdb, limited to in-frame rearrangements. These files lack a portion of the clones; in checked studies, under half of the deficit traces to unresolved V genes, and the cause of the others is not known. The V and J calls and clone size are taken from that table; D and trimming were inferred from the DNA. Across this sample there are 200,000 to 250,000 clones, with 75% to 90% seen only once. The ten largest clones add up to 2% to 3% of the sample.

One collaborating source in Seattle enrolled patients while the patients were actively infected and followed the patients over time throughout the course of disease. Each collaborating institution followed its own protocols to collect whole blood in K2EDTA tubes. For TCRbeta analysis, collaborator samples were shipped as frozen whole blood, as isolated PBMCs, or as DNA extracted from either sample type. The V and J ends are trimmed by 3 bases and 2 bases, leaving 8 bases between them. CDR3 length: 15 amino acids, cysteine to phenylalanine. Only the CDR3 portion is preserved as DNA: 45 bases, with reading frame beginning at the first base. CDR1 and CDR2 are drawn from the germline V gene: KGHSH, LQKENI.

Material: peripheral blood. This sequence was found in a young man with COVID-19, enrolled during active disease. The sequence links TRBV18 to TRBJ1-6, with the D gene not confidently named. The DNA sequence is as follows: TGTGCCAGCTCACCCCCGGTCCCCTATAATTCACCCCTCCACTTT. The encoded protein is CASSPPVPYNSPLHF. When the CDR3 is completed using the reference TRBV18 and TRBJ1-6 genes on either side, the full variable domain is NAGVMQNPRHLVRRRGQEARLRCSPMKGHSHVYWYRQLPEEGLKFMVYLQKENIIDESGMPKERFSAEFPKEGPSILRIQQVVRGDSAAYFCASSPPVPYNSPLHFGNGTRLTVT.